What follows describes a single TCR beta chain. The source of the sample is a study of blood T cell repertoires in COVID-19. Study-wide context: Sites across the United States, Italy and Spain contributed samples from acute and convalescent COVID-19. Nucleic acid was either cDNA or gDNA, and it came from T cells, B-cell-depleted T cells, or PBMCs.

V dropped 1 base and J dropped 10; count of bases not matched to a gene: 7. CDR3 length equals 15 residues. The germline gives CDR1 SEHNR, CDR2 FQNEAQ (reference sequence). In the source study's methods: Using reference gene primer amplification, nucleated cell counts were estimated. Assay used: immunoSEQ multiplex PCR; TCRdb lists only in-frame clones, some missing. Clone size and the V and J calls come from that table; the DNA yielded D and trimming. The sample lists 130,000 to 150,000 clones; roughly 80% were seen once. This sequence joins TRBV7-9 and TRBJ1-4; 9 bases map to TRBD1. Sequenced sample: peripheral blood. This receptor was obtained from a woman of 80 years or more in a cohort sampled during active or convalescent COVID-19. DNA of the CDR3: TGTGCCAGCAGCTTAGACAGGGGGCCGTCTGGAAAACTGTTTTTT. Its protein is CASSLDRGPSGKLFF.